Many counts were recorded for the clone carrying this TCR beta chain. Arm-PCR of CDR3 regions and iRepertoire HTBI primers were the basis on which TCR beta libraries were built. TCRdb itself ran the multiplex PCR reads through MiXCR, one entry per CDR3 protein. The data contain over 350,000 distinct CDR3 sequences, 15% of them singletons. Germline V gene data show CDR1 as MDHEN and CDR2 as SYDVKM. This CDR3 comprises 13 residues. V shed 6 bases and J 3 bases; nucleotides not matched to a gene: 5. The time point was: newly diagnosed GD, antithyroid drugs for less than 3 months. The TCR library used RNA extracted from PBMCs. These data are taken from a study of regulatory T cells in long-lasting Graves disease. These sequences were also reported in another study, on T cells in Graves' hyperthyroidism and ophthalmopathy. That paper adds: With the HTBI primer set, the TCR CDR3 went through a first round of RT-PCR.

This chain joins TRBV28 and TRBJ2-7, with 7 bases lining up with TRBD1. The receptor was isolated from a woman aged 40-49 years with Graves disease. The sample consisted of peripheral blood mononuclear cells (PBMCs), taken at new diagnosis, from a patient treated with antithyroid drugs. The DNA of the CDR3 is TGTGCCAGCAGGTGGGGGACAGACTACGAGCAGTACTTC. Translation: CASRWGTDYEQYF.